The clone carrying this T cell receptor beta chain has only one observation. All enrollees were about 18 to 100 years old and from roughly 22 US areas. Participants reported their clinical history, and cohort assignment relied on those reports. Recovery meant two consecutive negative NP/OP PCR tests, professional clearance, or resolved symptoms. The data originate from a study of blood T cell repertoires in COVID-19. As for the study in general: COVID-19 samples, acute and convalescent, were from the United States, Italy and Spain.

Libraries were prepared by immunoSEQ multiplex PCR; TCRdb keeps only in-frame clonotypes and omits some of them. The table shows 150,000 to 200,000 clones, with 70% to 90% occurring only once. V was trimmed by 0 bases and J by 6 bases, leaving 6 bases between them. CDR3 length: 13 residues. The germline V gene encodes CDR1 SNHLY and CDR2 FYNNEI. The TCR originated in a woman aged 50 to 65 who had recovered from COVID-19. Material for sequencing was PBMCs or T cells enriched from blood (not recorded which). J is TRBJ1-5 and V is TRBV2; D is unresolved. The CDR3 DNA is TGTGCCAGCAGTGAAGCGGGCCCTCAGCCCCAGCATTTT. Amino acid sequence: CASSEAGPQPQHF.